Listed here are 5 T cell receptor beta chains from one sample, sequenced in a study of blood T cell repertoires in COVID-19. The assay was immunoSEQ multiplex PCR, and TCRdb's table has in-frame clones only and misses some. The data contain over 200,000 clones, around four fifths of them singletons. The source material was peripheral blood. Receptors were obtained from a woman between 50 and 59 years old with acute or convalescent COVID-19.

This rearrangement joins TRBV27 to TRBJ1-1; D is ambiguous. Germline V gives CDR1 MNHEY, CDR2 SMNVEV (reference sequence). Deletions cut 2 bases from V and 3 bases from J, with 13 bases between. This CDR3 has 15 amino acids. The CDR3 nucleotides read TGTGCCAGCAGTTTAAACCCCCCGGTGGACACTGAAGCTTTCTTT. Encoded protein: CASSLNPPVDTEAFF.

The rearrangement uses TRBV5-6 and TRBJ1-2; tentatively, D is TRBD1 (5 bases). The germline CDR1 and CDR2 sequences are SGHDT and YYEEEE. Trimming cost V 5 bases and J 9 bases, with 20 bases left between them. This CDR3 comprises 14 residues. The CDR3: CASSPEDGGGSYTF. Here the CDR3 DNA reads TGTGCCAGCAGTCCAGAGGACGGCGGGGGAAGCTACACCTTC. The entire variable domain, with the rest obtained from reference TRBV5-6 and TRBJ1-2, is as follows: DAGVTQSPTHLIKTRGQQVTLRCSPKSGHDTVSWYQQALGQGPQFIFQYYEEEERQRGNFPDRFSGHQFPNYSSELNVNALLLGDSALYLCASSPEDGGGSYTFGSGTRLTVV.

This clone was found a few times. This chain connects TRBV7-9 to TRBJ1-1; maybe TRBD1 (6 bases). Germline CDR1 SEHNR, CDR2 FQNEAQ (reference sequence). The ends were cut back, 2 bases at V and 10 bases at J, with 14 bases in the middle. CDR3 length: 13 residues. The CDR3 loop reads CASSLNPDRRAFF. For the CDR3, the DNA is TGTGCCAGCAGCTTAAACCCGGACAGAAGAGCTTTCTTT.

This clone has a handful of counts. The rearrangement joins TRBV6-5 to TRBJ1-1, with D maybe TRBD1 (6 bases). This CDR3 has 14 amino acids. Trimming removed 4 bases at V and 1 base at J, with 10 bases between. In germline, CDR1 is MNHEY, CDR2 SVGAGI. CDR3 region: CASSSRRGNTEAFF. The CDR3 DNA reads as TGTGCCAGCAGTTCCCGCAGGGGGAACACTGAAGCTTTCTTT.

This sequence joins TRBV27 and TRBJ1-1; 8 nucleotides line up with TRBD1. The trim removed 5 bases at V and 11 bases at J, leaving 10 bases unmatched. This CDR3 contains 13 residues. CDR1 is MNHEY and CDR2 is SMNVEV in the germline V gene (reference sequence). CDR3 in DNA: TGTGCCAGCAGTCCCCGGACAGGGAGGGAGGCTTTCTTT. Residues: CASSPRTGREAFF.